This T cell receptor (beta chain) appears in the sequencing data of a study of T cell responses to AZD1222 COVID-19 vaccine. Findings of the study overall: The CD4 TCRs associated with vaccination extended across spike and predominated at 160-218 and 743-854.

The table came from immunoSEQ multiplex PCR; TCRdb's copy has only in-frame clones and leaves some out. The sample holds 130,000 to 150,000 clones, 85% to 95% seen once. A note on this clone: Antigen unknown.

Germline assignment: CDR1 SGHVS and CDR2 FQNEAQ. The junction had 14 bases not matched to a gene; V was cut back by 6 bases and J by 5 bases. The CDR3 loop spans 17 amino acids. This chain joins TRBV7-8 and TRBJ2-3; 10 positions agree with TRBD1. The sample here was peripheral blood, taken after recovery from COVID-19. The receptor was isolated from an adult who had recovered from COVID-19. CDR3 DNA: TGTGCCAGCAGTTCGGGTCGTGGACAGGGGGATGAAGATACGCAGTATTTT. Translated: CASSSGRGQGDEDTQYF.